Listed below are T cell receptor beta chains from one sample, sequenced in a study of T cell changes during pregnancy in multiple sclerosis. The protocol was immunoSEQ multiplex PCR, while the TCRdb copy is restricted to in-frame clones and leaves out a portion. This table holds more than 85,000 clones, 94% found once. The sample was peripheral blood, taken after pregnancy. These TCRs come from a female donor in good health, enrolled as a control in a pregnancy study. The CDR3 runs from the conserved cysteine through the conserved F or W.

J: TRBJ1-2; V: TRBV6-5; CDR3: CASSYAGAVGYTF
J: TRBJ2-5; V: TRBV7-2; CDR3: CASSIKETQYF
J: TRBJ2-1; V: TRBV29-1; CDR3: CSTPQVYNEQFF
J: TRBJ2-1; V: TRBV18; CDR3: CASSPGSGQAYNEQFF
J: TRBJ2-7; V: TRBV5-1; CDR3: CASSLDRGPYEQYF
J: TRBJ1-4; V: TRBV7-9; CDR3: CASTGGATNEKLFF
J: TRBJ2-2; V: TRBV5-1; CDR3: CASSLVDLLENTGELFF
J: TRBJ1-1; V: TRBV20-1; CDR3: CSARGRTEAFF
J: TRBJ2-3; V: TRBV18; CDR3: CASPEDRGPSPSTDTQYF
J: TRBJ2-5; V: TRBV5-4; CDR3: CASSLVGTEETQYF